The 18 T cell receptor beta chains presented below share a single source sample, sequenced in a study of T cell repertoires in cytomegalovirus infection. Each CDR3 protein is one row after TCRdb ran MiXCR on the reads. Of roughly 990,000 distinct CDR3 sequences listed, around a third are singletons. These TCRs are of unknown antigen specificity. Sequencing was performed on cultured CD8+ T cells from PBMCs, taken from culture after CMV antigen stimulation. These receptors were collected from a human donor in good health (CMV status not recorded). Some clones in this sample may be carry-over from other donors' samples.

The chain joins TRBV4-3 to TRBJ2-1; 7 positions match TRBD2. Trimming removed 0 bases from V and 5 bases from J; junction bases left unmatched: 7. The CDR3 sequence is 16 residues long. CDR1 LGHNA and CDR2 YSLEER come from the germline V gene. CDR3: CASSQDRTSWNNEQFF. In DNA, the CDR3 is TGCGCCAGCAGCCAAGACCGGACTAGTTGGAACAATGAGCAGTTCTTC.

This chain joins TRBV13 and TRBJ2-3; 9 bases are shared with TRBD2. The CDR3 sequence is 14 residues long. V shed 3 bases and J 5 bases; nucleotides not matched to a gene: 3. The germline V gene has CDR1 PRHDT and CDR2 FYEKMQ (reference sequence). This chain's CDR3 is CASSLVAGEDTQYF. The CDR3 DNA sequence: TGTGCCAGCAGCTTGGTAGCGGGGGAAGATACGCAGTATTTT. Full variable domain (remainder filled in from reference TRBV13 and TRBJ2-3): AAGVIQSPRHLIKEKRETATLKCYPIPRHDTVYWYQQGPGQDPQFLISFYEKMQSDKGSIPDRFSAQQFSDYHSELNMSSLELGDSALYFCASSLVAGEDTQYFGPGTRLTVL.

The table lists this clonotype with a count of one. The chain employs TRBV15 and TRBJ1-6; maybe TRBD1 (6 bases). The CDR3 sequence is 15 residues long. CDR1 and CDR2 from the germline V gene are LNHNV and YYDKDF (reference sequence). Trimming pared 6 bases from V and 8 bases from J, leaving 17 bases between. The CDR3 nucleotides read TGTGCCACCAGGAAAGACACAGGGAGGGATTCACCCCTCCACTTT. Amino acids: CATRKDTGRDSPLHF.

The chain joins TRBV3-1 to TRBJ2-1; 11 bases map to TRBD2. Germline loops: CDR1 LGHDT, CDR2 YNNKEL (reference sequence). The CDR3 has 18 residues. Trimming cost V 1 base and J 0 bases; bases outside gene matches: 5. CDR3 sequence: CASSQGLAGTSSYNEQFF. CDR3 in DNA: TGTGCCAGCAGCCAAGGACTAGCGGGGACGAGCTCCTACAATGAGCAGTTCTTC.

In this sample, this clonotype turned up many times. J is TRBJ1-5 and V is TRBV7-6; D is ambiguous. V shed 5 bases and J shed 0 bases, with 14 bases lying between them. Germline CDR1 and CDR2: SGHVS and FNYEAQ. CDR3 length equals 16 residues. CDR3 in amino acids: CASSPGISNSNQPQHF. The CDR3 nucleotides are TGTGCCAGCAGCCCCGGGATCTCCAATAGCAATCAGCCCCAGCATTTT.

This clonotype came up many times. The chain has TRBV6-2 or TRBV6-3 and TRBJ1-1, with TRBD1 matching 12 bases. Trimming at V came to 5 bases and at J to 4 bases, leaving 5 bases not matched to a gene. The CDR3 runs 15 residues. The germline CDR1 and CDR2 sequences are MNHEY and SVGEGT. The CDR3 region is CASSRDRGLGTEAFF. In DNA form, the CDR3 reads TGTGCCAGCAGTCGGGACAGGGGGCTCGGCACTGAAGCTTTCTTT.

CDR3 sequence (DNA): TGTGCCAGTCATGACAAGGGCAATTCACCCCTCCACTTT. This gives the protein CASHDKGNSPLHF. The V gene is TRBV19, the J gene TRBJ1-6; D gene uncertain. The ends were cut back, 8 bases at V and 7 bases at J, with 12 bases in the middle. Per germline, CDR1 LNHDA and CDR2 SQIVND (reference sequence). The CDR3 runs to 13 residues.

The gene calls are TRBV6-1 and TRBJ2-7; D is perhaps TRBD2 (5 bases). In germline, CDR1 is MNHNS, CDR2 SASEGT. The CDR3 has 15 amino acids. V lost 3 bases, J lost 5 bases, and 17 bases lay in between. CDR3 sequence reads: CASSDPGNRLDEQYF. The CDR3 DNA reads as TGTGCCAGCAGTGACCCGGGAAATAGGCTCGACGAGCAGTACTTC.

There are a few counts of this clonotype. The rearrangement joins TRBV7-3 to TRBJ2-5, with 10 bases identical to TRBD1. This CDR3 is 16 amino acids long. V was clipped by 4 bases and J by 5 bases; unmatched bases: 10. Germline CDR1 is SGHTA and CDR2 is FQGTGA. The CDR3, as DNA: TGTGCCAGCAGCTCCGCTGACAGGGGGCTGGGGGAGACCCAGTACTTC. Amino acid sequence: CASSSADRGLGETQYF.

Ten or more counts support this clonotype. This chain uses TRBV6-2 or TRBV6-3 with TRBJ1-1; 7 bases match TRBD1. V trimming: 6 bases; J trimming: 0 bases; junction bases outside the gene matches: 7. The CDR3 is 15 residues long. Per germline, CDR1 MNHEY and CDR2 SVGEGT. CDR3 region: CASSATGFMNTEAFF. The CDR3 nucleotides read TGTGCCAGCAGCGCGACAGGGTTCATGAACACTGAAGCTTTCTTT.

This clonotype occurred once. The V call is TRBV19, the J call TRBJ2-7; a possible D gene is TRBD2 (5 bases). V dropped 3 bases and J dropped 0 bases, with 12 bases sitting between them. The germline CDR1 and CDR2 sequences are LNHDA and SQIVND (reference sequence). This CDR3 has 15 amino acids. In DNA form, the CDR3 reads TGTGCCAGTAGTATCCAGCTAGCCTACTCCTACGAGCAGTACTTC. It encodes CASSIQLAYSYEQYF.

This clonotype was picked up a small number of times. The chain recombines TRBV4-1 with TRBJ2-7; no reliable D call. V shed 1 base and J shed 0 bases, with 13 bases lying between them. Germline CDR1 MGHRA, CDR2 YSYEKL. The CDR3 is 16 residues long. DNA of the CDR3: TGCGCCAGCAGCCAAGTAGAGACCGAGAGCTCCTACGAGCAGTACGTC. Residues: CASSQVETESSYEQYV.

V usage is TRBV5-1 and J usage is TRBJ1-3, with 7 bases matching TRBD1. The CDR3 runs to 18 residues. Germline V gene data show CDR1 as SGHRS and CDR2 as YFSETQ. V dropped 0 bases and J dropped 0; count of bases not matched to a gene: 9. CDR3 DNA: TGCGCCAGCAGCTTGGTGGGAGGACAGGCCATCTCTGGAAACACCATATATTTT. Protein sequence: CASSLVGGQAISGNTIYF.

This clonotype showed up many times. This chain links TRBV7-8 with TRBJ2-2; 8 bases are shared with TRBD2. The germline CDR1 and CDR2 sequences are SGHVS and FQNEAQ. The junction had 4 bases not matched to a gene; V was cut back by 0 bases and J by 4 bases. The CDR3 runs 16 residues. The CDR3 spells CASSLAGGAATGELFF. The CDR3 region has the DNA TGTGCCAGCAGCTTAGCCGGGGGGGCCGCCACCGGGGAGCTGTTTTTT.

This clonotype was recorded a few times. The chain carries TRBV19 and TRBJ2-3, with 7 bases lining up with TRBD1. Germline CDR1 is LNHDA and CDR2 is SQIVND (reference sequence). J was trimmed by 0 bases and V by 8 bases; bases with no gene match: 2. This CDR3 contains 13 residues. The CDR3 loop is CASGQASTDTQYF. For the CDR3, the DNA is TGTGCCAGTGGACAGGCCAGCACAGATACGCAGTATTTT. Together with reference TRBV19 and TRBJ2-3, the CDR3 gives the full variable domain: DGGITQSPKYLFRKEGQNVTLSCEQNLNHDAMYWYRQDPGQGLRLIYYSQIVNDFQKGDIAEGYSVSREKKESFPLTVTSAQKNPTAFYLCASGQASTDTQYFGPGTRLTVL.

The table lists this clonotype with a few counts. The chain joins TRBV6-6 to TRBJ1-1; D possibly corresponds to TRBD1 (6 bases). V gave up 0 bases and J gave up 6 bases, with 14 bases separating them. Germline CDR1 is MNHNY and CDR2 is SVGAGI (reference sequence). The length of the CDR3 is 15 residues. CDR3 region: CASSYSTGTRAEAFF. The CDR3 DNA reads as TGTGCCAGCAGTTACTCCACAGGGACTAGGGCTGAAGCTTTCTTT.

The sample holds a few counts of this clonotype. This chain links TRBV6-5 with TRBJ1-1; no clear D gene. Trimming stripped 0 bases from V and 0 bases from J, with 11 bases between. CDR1 MNHEY and CDR2 SVGAGI come from the germline V gene. The CDR3 extends over 16 amino acids. The CDR3 here is CASSYSWTGLNTEAFF. For the CDR3, the DNA is TGTGCCAGCAGTTACTCGTGGACGGGTCTGAACACTGAAGCTTTCTTT.

V is TRBV28 and J is TRBJ1-1; D might be TRBD1 (6 bases). Germline lookup yields CDR1 MDHEN and CDR2 SYDVKM. The CDR3 totals 12 residues. V was shortened by 5 bases and J by 10 bases, with 14 bases between the two germline ends. This chain's CDR3 is CASSPDSVSAFF. Here the CDR3 DNA reads TGTGCCAGCAGTCCGGACAGTGTTTCAGCTTTCTTT.